This TCR beta chain comes out of a study of T-cell reconstitution after alpha-beta-depleted transplantation in children. The germline V gene encodes CDR1 GTSNPN and CDR2 SVGIG (reference sequence). Trimming took off 3 bases at V and 2 bases at J, with 5 bases between the two ends. The CDR3 has 11 residues. Construction of the TCRbeta library involved unique molecular identifiers. TCRdb passed the PCR reads through MiXCR, listing each CDR3 protein once. The sample consists of about 200,000 distinct CDR3 sequences, roughly 15% of them appearing once. This clonotype was observed at least ten times. This TCR was sampled from a human donor who donated a stem cell graft to a child with acute lymphoblastic leukemia. The sample was PBMCs from the stem cell graft donor, taken from the stem cell graft. The chain carries TRBV30 and TRBJ2-7; D not certain. The CDR3 protein is CAWRVTYEQYF. CDR3 nucleotide sequence: TGTGCCTGGAGAGTAACCTACGAGCAGTACTTC.